This T cell receptor (beta chain) originates from a study of CD8 T cells in ankylosing spondylitis. Broader study findings: Peripheral blood held disease-linked clones only at relatively low frequency, and these were CD8+. The study looked at matched synovial fluid samples from ankylosing spondylitis patients. Disease-linked clones were reported to be significantly enriched there. Blood from ankylosing spondylitis patients appeared to carry a characteristic roughly 8-variant TCR beta motif. Previous work reported some of these motif variants in the synovial fluid and blood of reactive arthritis.

Quantitative 5'-RACE with molecular barcodes produced the TCR beta libraries. Using its own MiXCR run on the 5' RACE reads, TCRdb lists one record per CDR3 protein. Of about 840,000 distinct CDR3 sequences listed, roughly 10% are singletons. Concerning this clonotype: The antigen is undetermined.

The CDR3 sequence is 15 residues long. From germline, CDR1 is MDHEN and CDR2 SYDVKM. The V end was cut by 5 bases, the J end by 3 bases, with 17 bases between. This chain uses TRBV28 with TRBJ2-7; D may match TRBD1 or TRBD2 (5 bases each). This clonotype was obtained from a male donor with ankylosing spondylitis. Source material: blood, either unsorted or a sorted T cell fraction (not recorded which). CDR3 region: CASSNPGRRSYEQYF. The CDR3, as DNA: TGTGCCAGCAGTAATCCGGGACGAAGAAGCTACGAGCAGTACTTC.